This T cell receptor (beta chain) was sequenced in a study of vaccination and CD4 T cells after COVID-19. Study at large: The cells were exposed to overlapping spike peptides originating from SARS-CoV-2, HCoV-NL63, HCoV-OC43 and HCoV-229E for stimulation.

Germline CDR1 is SGHNT and CDR2 is YENEEA. V lost 4 bases, J lost 2 bases, and 14 bases lay in between. The CDR3 is 15 residues long. This clonotype has a handful of counts. Its antigen is unknown. Sequence data for DNA of cultured CD4+ T cells were generated by the Oncomine TCR Beta short-read assay. TCRdb re-derived calls from the PCR reads in MiXCR, one entry per CDR3 protein. The data contain some 12,000 distinct CDR3 sequences, over 20% of them singletons. Noted treatment: roughly nine-day PBMC culture with coronavirus spike peptide pools or control peptides (ViraFEST assay). The chain joins TRBV11-3 to TRBJ2-5; tentatively, D is TRBD1 or TRBD2 (6 bases each). Sequences were derived from CD4+ T cells from blood, cultured in vitro, sampled after SARS-CoV-2 vaccination. The source is a human donor who had recovered from COVID-19. CDR3 residues: CASSSRGQSQETQYF. DNA of the CDR3: TGTGCCAGCAGCTCCCGGGGGCAGAGTCAAGAGACCCAGTACTTC.